This T cell receptor beta chain was obtained from a study of T cell repertoires in cytomegalovirus infection. Study background: Public signatures in TCR beta pointed to CMV infection and matching HLA type. General observations from the study: In two of eight donors, the top clonotype was HLA-C-restricted CMV-specific. Cumulative public TCR beta family frequency identified carriers of CMV plus the relevant HLA.

TCRdb re-called the reads through MiXCR, storing one row per CDR3 protein. Altogether 100,000 or so distinct CDR3 sequences are present, 23% being singletons, with the ten largest covering 35% to 50%. Details on this clonotype: What it binds is unknown.

Germline CDR1 reads MDHEN; CDR2 reads SYDVKM. Trimming took off 4 bases at V and 13 bases at J, with 13 bases between the two ends. The CDR3 runs 11 residues. The V and J genes are TRBV28 and TRBJ2-5; tentative D call: TRBD2 (6 bases). Specimen: CD8+ T cells from PBMCs. This TCR came from a human donor in good health (CMV status not recorded). Some clones in this sample may be carry-over from other donors' samples. This CDR3 reads CASSSGLSVYF. The DNA for the CDR3 is TGTGCCAGCAGTTCGGGACTCTCGGTGTACTTC.